Sequencing of this T cell receptor (beta chain) was carried out in a study of OX40 agonist ivuxolimab in advanced cancers. Study-level findings and limits: Low normalized T-cell clonal expansion was also seen in some nonresponders.

V dropped 5 bases and J dropped 1; count of bases not matched to a gene: 8. CDR3 length equals 15 residues. Germline-derived CDR1 and CDR2 are SGHRS and YFSETQ. Sequencing was performed with immunoSEQ multiplex PCR; in TCRdb, only in-frame clones are kept and a portion is missing. The data hold about 52,000 clones, with more than 85% observed a single time. As to this clone: Its target is unknown.

This chain links TRBV5-1 with TRBJ1-1, with TRBD1 matching 7 bases. The receptor was derived from an adult with an advanced solid tumor such as melanoma, head and neck, liver or kidney cancer. The sequencing here drew on CD4+ or CD8+ T cells sorted from blood, taken in a trial of the OX40 agonist ivuxolimab. CDR3 region: CASRNPGQRNTEAFF. As DNA, the CDR3 is TGCGCCAGCAGAAACCCGGGACAGAGGAACACTGAAGCTTTCTTT.